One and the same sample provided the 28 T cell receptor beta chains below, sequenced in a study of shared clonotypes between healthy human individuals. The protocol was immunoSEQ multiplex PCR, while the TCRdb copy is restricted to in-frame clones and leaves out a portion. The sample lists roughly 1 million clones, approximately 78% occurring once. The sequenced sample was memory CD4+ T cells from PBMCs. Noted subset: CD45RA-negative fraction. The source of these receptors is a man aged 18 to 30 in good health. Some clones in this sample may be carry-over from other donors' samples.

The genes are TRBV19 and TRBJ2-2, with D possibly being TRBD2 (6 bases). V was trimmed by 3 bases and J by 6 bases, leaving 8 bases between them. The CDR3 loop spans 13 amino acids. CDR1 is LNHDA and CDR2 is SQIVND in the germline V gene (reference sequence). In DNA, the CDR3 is TGTGCCAGTAGTATCGGAGGGCCCGGGGAGCTGTTTTTT. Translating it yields CASSIGGPGELFF. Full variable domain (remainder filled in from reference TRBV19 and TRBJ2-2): DGGITQSPKYLFRKEGQNVTLSCEQNLNHDAMYWYRQDPGQGLRLIYYSQIVNDFQKGDIAEGYSVSREKKESFPLTVTSAQKNPTAFYLCASSIGGPGELFFGEGSRLTVL.

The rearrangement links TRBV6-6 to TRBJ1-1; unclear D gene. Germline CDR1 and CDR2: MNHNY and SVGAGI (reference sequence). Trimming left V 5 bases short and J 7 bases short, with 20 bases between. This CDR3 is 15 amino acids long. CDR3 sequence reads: CASSPPRLTDVEAFF. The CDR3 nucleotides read TGTGCCAGCAGTCCCCCGCGGCTGACGGATGTTGAAGCTTTCTTT.

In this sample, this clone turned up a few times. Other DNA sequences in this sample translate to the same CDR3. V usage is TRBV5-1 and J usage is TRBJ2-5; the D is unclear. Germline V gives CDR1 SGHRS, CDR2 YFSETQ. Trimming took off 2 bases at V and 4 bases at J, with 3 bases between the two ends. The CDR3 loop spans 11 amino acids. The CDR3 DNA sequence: TGCGCCAGCAGCTTTCTAGAGACCCAGTACTTC. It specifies CASSFLETQYF. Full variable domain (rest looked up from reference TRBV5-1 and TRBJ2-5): KAGVTQTPRYLIKTRGQQVTLSCSPISGHRSVSWYQQTPGQGLQFLFEYFSETQRNKGNFPGRFSGRQFSNSRSEMNVSTLELGDSALYLCASSFLETQYFGPGTRLLVL.

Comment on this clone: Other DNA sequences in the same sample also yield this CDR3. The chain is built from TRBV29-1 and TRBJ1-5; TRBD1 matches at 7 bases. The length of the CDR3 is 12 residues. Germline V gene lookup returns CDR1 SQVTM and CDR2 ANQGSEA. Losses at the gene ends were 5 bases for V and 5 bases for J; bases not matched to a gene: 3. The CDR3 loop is CSVRTGDQPQHF. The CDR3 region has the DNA TGCAGCGTTAGGACAGGAGATCAGCCCCAGCATTTT.

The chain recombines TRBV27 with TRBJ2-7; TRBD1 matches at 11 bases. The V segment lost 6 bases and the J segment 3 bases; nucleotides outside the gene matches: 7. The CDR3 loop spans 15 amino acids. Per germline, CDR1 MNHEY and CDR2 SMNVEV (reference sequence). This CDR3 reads CASRPTGTGGYEQYF. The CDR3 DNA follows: TGTGCCAGCAGGCCTACCGGGACAGGGGGCTACGAGCAGTACTTC.

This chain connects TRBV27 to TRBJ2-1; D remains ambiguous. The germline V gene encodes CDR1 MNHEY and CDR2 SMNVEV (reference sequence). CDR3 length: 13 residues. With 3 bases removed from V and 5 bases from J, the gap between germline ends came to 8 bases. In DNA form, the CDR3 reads TGTGCCAGCAGTTTCGCAGCCAACAATGAGCAGTTCTTC. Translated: CASSFAANNEQFF.

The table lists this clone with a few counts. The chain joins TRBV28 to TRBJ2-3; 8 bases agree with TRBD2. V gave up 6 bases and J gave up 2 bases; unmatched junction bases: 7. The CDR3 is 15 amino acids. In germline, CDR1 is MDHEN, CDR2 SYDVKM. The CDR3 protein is CASSRGLAYTDTQYF. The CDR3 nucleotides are TGTGCCAGCAGCCGTGGACTAGCTTACACAGATACGCAGTATTTT.

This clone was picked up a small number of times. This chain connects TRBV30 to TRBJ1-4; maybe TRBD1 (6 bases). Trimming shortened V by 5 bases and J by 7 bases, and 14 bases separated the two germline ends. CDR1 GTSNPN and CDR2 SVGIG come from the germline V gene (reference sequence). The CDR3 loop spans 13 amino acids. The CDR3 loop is CAWWKQGGEKLFF. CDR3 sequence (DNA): TGTGCCTGGTGGAAACAGGGTGGTGAAAAACTGTTTTTT. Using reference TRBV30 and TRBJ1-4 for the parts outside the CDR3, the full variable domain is SQTIHQWPATLVQPVGSPLSLECTVEGTSNPNLYWYRQAAGRGLQLLFYSVGIGQISSEVPQNLSASRPQDRQFILSSKKLLLSDSGFYLCAWWKQGGEKLFFGSGTQLSVL.

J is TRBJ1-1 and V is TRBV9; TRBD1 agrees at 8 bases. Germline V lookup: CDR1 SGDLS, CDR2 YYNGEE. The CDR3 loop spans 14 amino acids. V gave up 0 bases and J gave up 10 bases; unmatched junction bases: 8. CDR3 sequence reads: CASSVEAGGSGAFF. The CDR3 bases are TGTGCCAGCAGCGTAGAGGCAGGGGGCTCGGGAGCTTTCTTT.

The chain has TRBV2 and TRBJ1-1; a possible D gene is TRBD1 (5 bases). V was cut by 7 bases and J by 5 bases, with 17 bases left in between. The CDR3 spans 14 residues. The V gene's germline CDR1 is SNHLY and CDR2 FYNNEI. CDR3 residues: CASTWGGRGTEAFF. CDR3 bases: TGTGCCAGCACCTGGGGAGGACGGGGGACTGAAGCTTTCTTT. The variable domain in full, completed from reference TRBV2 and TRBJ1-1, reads EPEVTQTPSHQVTQMGQEVILRCVPISNHLYFYWYRQILGQKVEFLVSFYNNEISEKSEIFDDQFSVERPDGSNFTLKIRSTKLEDSAMYFCASTWGGRGTEAFFGQGTRLTVV.

CDR3 loop: CASSLRLAGGYNEQFF. The CDR3 DNA sequence: TGCGCCAGCAGCTTGCGGCTAGCGGGAGGCTACAATGAGCAGTTCTTC. This sequence joins TRBV5-1 and TRBJ2-1, with 11 nucleotides matching TRBD2. V lost 1 base and J lost 3; bases outside the gene matches: 3. This CDR3 is built from 16 residues. Germline loops: CDR1 SGHRS, CDR2 YFSETQ.

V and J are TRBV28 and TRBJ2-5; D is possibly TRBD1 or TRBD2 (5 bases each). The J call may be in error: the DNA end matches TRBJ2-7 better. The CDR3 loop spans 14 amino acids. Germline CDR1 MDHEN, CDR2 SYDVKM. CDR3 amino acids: CASPNRDRSYEQYF. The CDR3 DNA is TGTGCCAGCCCCAACCGGGACCGGTCCTACGAGCAGTACTTC.

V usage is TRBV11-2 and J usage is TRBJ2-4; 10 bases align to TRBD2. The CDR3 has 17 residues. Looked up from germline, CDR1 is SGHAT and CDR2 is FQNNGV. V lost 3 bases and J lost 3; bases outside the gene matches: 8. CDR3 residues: CASSFQPVAGGKNIQYF. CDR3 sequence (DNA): TGTGCCAGCAGCTTTCAGCCCGTAGCGGGAGGCAAAAACATTCAGTACTTC.

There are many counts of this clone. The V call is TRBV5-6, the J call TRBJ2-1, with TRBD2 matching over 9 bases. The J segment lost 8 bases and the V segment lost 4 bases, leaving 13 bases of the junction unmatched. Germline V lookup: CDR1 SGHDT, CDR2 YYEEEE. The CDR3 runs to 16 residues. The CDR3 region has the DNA TGTGCCAGCAGCGCGAAATTAGCGGGAGCCTTTTATGAGCAGTTCTTC. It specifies CASSAKLAGAFYEQFF.

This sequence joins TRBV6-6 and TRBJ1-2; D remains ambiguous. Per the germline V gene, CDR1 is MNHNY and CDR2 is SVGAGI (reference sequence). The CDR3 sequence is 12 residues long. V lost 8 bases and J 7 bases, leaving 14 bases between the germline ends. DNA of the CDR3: TGTGCCAGCGCTCCCGGACTGGGTGGCTACACCTTC. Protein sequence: CASAPGLGGYTF.

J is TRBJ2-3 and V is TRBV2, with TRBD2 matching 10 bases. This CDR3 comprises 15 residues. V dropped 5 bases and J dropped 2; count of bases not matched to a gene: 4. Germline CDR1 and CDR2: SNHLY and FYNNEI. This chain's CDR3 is CASSLLAGHTDTQYF. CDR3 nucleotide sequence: TGTGCCAGCAGTCTACTAGCGGGACACACAGATACGCAGTATTTT.

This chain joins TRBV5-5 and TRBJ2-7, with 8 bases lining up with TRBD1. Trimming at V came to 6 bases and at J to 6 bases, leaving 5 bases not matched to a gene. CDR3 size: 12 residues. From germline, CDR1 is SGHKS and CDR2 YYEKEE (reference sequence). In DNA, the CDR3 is TGTGCCAGCACACAACAGGGGGGCGAGCAGTACTTC. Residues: CASTQQGGEQYF.

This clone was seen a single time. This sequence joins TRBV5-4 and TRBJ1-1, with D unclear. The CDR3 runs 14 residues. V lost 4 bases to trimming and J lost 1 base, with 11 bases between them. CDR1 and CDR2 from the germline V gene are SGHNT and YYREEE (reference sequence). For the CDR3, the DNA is TGTGCCAGCAGCCCAAACACAGAGAACACTGAAGCTTTCTTT. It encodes CASSPNTENTEAFF.

The CDR3 spells CASSEGGTSVHTGELFF. Here the CDR3 DNA reads TGTGCCAGCAGTGAGGGCGGGACATCCGTCCACACCGGGGAGCTGTTTTTT. J is TRBJ2-2 and V is TRBV6-1, with D possibly being TRBD1 or TRBD2 (6 bases each). The germline CDR1 and CDR2 sequences are MNHNS and SASEGT. The CDR3 is 17 residues long. Trimming shortened V by 3 bases and J by 3 bases, and 17 bases separated the two germline ends.

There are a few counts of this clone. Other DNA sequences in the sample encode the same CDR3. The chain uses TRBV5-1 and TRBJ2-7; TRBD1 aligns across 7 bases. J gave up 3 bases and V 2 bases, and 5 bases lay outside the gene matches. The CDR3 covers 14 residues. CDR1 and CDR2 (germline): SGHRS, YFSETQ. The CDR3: CASSLNRGDYEQYF. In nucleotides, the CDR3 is TGCGCCAGCAGCTTAAACAGGGGTGACTACGAGCAGTACTTC.

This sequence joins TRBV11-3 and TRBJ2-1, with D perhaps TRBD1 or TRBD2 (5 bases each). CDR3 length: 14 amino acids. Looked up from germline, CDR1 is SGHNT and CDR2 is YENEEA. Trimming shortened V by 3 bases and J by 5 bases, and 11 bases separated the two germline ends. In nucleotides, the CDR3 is TGTGCCAGCAGCTTCACCGGGGCGAACAATGAGCAGTTCTTC. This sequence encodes CASSFTGANNEQFF.

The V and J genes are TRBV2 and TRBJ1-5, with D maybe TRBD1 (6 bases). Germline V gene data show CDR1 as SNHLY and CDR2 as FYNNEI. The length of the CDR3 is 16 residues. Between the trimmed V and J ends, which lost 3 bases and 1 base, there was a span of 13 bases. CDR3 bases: TGTGCCAGCAGTGATCCGAAGGGGGGGAGCAATCAGCCCCAGCATTTT. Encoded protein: CASSDPKGGSNQPQHF.

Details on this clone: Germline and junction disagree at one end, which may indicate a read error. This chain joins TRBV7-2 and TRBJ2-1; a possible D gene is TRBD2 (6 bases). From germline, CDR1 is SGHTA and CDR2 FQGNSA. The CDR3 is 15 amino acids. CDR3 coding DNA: TGTGCCAGCAGCTTAGGGGCGGGGTGGGTCAATGCGCAGTTCTTC. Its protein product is CASSLGAGWVNAQFF. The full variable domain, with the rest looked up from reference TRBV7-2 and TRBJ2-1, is GAGVSQSPSNKVTEKGKDVELRCDPISGHTALYWYRQSLGQGLEFLIYFQGNSAPDKSGLPSDRFSAERTGGSVSTLTIQRTQQEDSAVYLCASSLGAGWVNAQFFGPGTRLTVL.

In DNA form, the CDR3 reads TGTGCCAGCAGCTCCAACGCCGCGGTCCAGGGGGCAGATACGCAGTATTTT. Translating gives CASSSNAAVQGADTQYF. The rearrangement links TRBV7-9 to TRBJ2-3; 7 nucleotides agree with TRBD1. CDR1 is SEHNR, CDR2 FQNEAQ, per germline (reference sequence). This CDR3 contains 17 residues. The trim removed 4 bases at V and 4 bases at J, leaving 14 bases unmatched.

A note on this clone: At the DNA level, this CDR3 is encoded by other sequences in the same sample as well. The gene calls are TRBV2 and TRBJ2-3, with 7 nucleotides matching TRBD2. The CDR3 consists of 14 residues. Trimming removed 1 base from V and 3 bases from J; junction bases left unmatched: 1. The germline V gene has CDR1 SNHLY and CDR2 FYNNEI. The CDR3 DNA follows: TGTGCCAGCAGTGAAGGGGGAGGGACAGATACGCAGTATTTT. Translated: CASSEGGGTDTQYF.

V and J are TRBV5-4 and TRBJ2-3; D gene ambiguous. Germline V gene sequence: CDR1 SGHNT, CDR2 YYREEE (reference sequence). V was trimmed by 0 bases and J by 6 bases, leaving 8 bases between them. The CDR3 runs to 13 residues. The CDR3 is CASSLDMEDTQYF. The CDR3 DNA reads TGTGCCAGCAGCTTGGACATGGAGGATACGCAGTATTTT.

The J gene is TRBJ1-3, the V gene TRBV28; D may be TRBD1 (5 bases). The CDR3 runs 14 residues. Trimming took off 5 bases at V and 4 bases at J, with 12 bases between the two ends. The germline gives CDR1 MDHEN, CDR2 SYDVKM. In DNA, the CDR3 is TGTGCCAGCAGTACGGGACGGTTGGGAAACACCATATATTTT. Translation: CASSTGRLGNTIYF.

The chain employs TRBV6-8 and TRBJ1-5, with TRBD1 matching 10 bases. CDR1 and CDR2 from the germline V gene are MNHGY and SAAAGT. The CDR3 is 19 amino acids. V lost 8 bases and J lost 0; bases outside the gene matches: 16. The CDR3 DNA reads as TGTGCCAGCGCTAGGGCGGGACAGGGGAATCTTTATAGCAATCAGCCCCAGCATTTT. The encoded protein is CASARAGQGNLYSNQPQHF.